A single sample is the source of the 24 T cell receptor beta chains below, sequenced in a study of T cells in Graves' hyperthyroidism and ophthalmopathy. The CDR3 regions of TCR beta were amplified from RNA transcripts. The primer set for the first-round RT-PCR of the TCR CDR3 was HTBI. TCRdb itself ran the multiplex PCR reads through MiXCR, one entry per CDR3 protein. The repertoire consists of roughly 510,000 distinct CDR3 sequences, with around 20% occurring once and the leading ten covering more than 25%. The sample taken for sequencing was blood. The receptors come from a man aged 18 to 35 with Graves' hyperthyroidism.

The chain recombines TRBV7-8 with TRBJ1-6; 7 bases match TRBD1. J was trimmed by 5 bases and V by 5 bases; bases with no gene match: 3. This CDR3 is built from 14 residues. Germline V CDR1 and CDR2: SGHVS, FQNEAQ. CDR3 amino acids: CASSQGGDNSPLHF. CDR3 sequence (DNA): TGTGCCAGCAGCCAGGGGGGAGATAATTCACCCCTCCACTTT.

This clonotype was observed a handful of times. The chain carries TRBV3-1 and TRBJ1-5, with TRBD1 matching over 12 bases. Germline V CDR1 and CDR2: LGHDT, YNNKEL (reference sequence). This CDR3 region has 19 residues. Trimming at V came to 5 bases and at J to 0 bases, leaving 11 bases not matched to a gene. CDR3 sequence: CASSSGGTGGDFSNQPQHF. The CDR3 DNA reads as TGTGCCAGCAGCTCGGGGGGGACAGGGGGCGATTTTAGCAATCAGCCCCAGCATTTT.

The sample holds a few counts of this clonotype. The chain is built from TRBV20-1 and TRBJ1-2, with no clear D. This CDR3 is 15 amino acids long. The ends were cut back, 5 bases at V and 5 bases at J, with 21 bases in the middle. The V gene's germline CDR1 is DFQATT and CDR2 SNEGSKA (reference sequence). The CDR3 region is CSAQDPVRERYGYTF. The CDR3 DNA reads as TGCAGTGCTCAGGACCCAGTGCGGGAACGGTATGGCTACACCTTC.

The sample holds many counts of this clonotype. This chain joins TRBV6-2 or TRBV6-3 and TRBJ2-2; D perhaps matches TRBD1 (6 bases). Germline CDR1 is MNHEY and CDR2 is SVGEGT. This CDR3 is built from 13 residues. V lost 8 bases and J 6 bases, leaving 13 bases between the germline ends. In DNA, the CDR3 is TGTGCCAGCTCGGGACACGGCTCCGGGGAGCTGTTTTTT. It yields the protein CASSGHGSGELFF.

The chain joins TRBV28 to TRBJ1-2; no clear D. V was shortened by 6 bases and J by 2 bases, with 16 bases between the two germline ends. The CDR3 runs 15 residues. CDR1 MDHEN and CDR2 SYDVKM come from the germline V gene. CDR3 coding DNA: TGTGCCAGCAGCTCGACCGGTTATGGGAACTATGGCTACACCTTC. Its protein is CASSSTGYGNYGYTF.

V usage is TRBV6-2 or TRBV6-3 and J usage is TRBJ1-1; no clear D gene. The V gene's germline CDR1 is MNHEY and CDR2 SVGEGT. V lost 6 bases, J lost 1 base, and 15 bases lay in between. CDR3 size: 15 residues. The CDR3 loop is CASSARRPSNTEAFF. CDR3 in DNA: TGTGCCAGCAGCGCCCGGAGGCCGTCGAACACTGAAGCTTTCTTT.

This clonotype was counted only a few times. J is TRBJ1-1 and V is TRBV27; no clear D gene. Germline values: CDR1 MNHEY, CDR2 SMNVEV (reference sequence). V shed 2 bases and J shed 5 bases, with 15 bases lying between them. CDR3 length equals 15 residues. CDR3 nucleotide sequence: TGTGCCAGCAGTTTAGACACCTACGGACGGACTGAAGCTTTCTTT. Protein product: CASSLDTYGRTEAFF.

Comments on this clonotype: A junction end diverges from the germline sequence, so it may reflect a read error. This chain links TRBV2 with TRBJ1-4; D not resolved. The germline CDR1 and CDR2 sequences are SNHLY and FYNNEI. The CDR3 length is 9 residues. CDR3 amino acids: CASSEPISF. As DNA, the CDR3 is TGTGCCAGCAGTGAGCCCATCTCCTTT. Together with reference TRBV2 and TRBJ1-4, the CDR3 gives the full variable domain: EPEVTQTPSHQVTQMGQEVILRCVPISNHLYFYWYRQILGQKVEFLVSFYNNEISEKSEIFDDQFSVERPDGSNFTLKIRSTKLEDSAMYFCASSEPISFGSGTQLSVL.

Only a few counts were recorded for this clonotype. This chain's CDR3 is CASSLGLGRTEAFF. CDR3 DNA sequence: TGTGCCAGCAGTTTAGGATTGGGGAGAACTGAAGCTTTCTTT. The rearrangement uses TRBV12-3 or TRBV12-4 and TRBJ1-1; no definite D call. CDR3 length: 14 amino acids. Trimming pared 1 base from V and 5 bases from J, leaving 11 bases between.

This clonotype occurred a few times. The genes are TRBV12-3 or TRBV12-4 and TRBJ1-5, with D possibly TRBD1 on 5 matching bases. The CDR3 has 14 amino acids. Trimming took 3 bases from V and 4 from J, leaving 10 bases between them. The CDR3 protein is CASSFHRGNQPQHF. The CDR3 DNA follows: TGTGCCAGCAGTTTTCATCGGGGGAATCAGCCCCAGCATTTT.

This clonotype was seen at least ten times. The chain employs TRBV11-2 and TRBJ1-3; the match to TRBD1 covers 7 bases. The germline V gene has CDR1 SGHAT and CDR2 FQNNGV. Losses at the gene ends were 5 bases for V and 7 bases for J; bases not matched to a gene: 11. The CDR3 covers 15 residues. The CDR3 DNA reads TGTGCCAGCAGCCCGCTGACCGGGACAGTGAACACCATATATTTT. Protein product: CASSPLTGTVNTIYF.

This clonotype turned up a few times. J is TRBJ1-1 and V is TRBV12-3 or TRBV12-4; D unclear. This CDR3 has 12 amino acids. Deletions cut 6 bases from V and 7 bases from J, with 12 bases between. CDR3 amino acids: CASSPSGGEAFF. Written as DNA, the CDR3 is TGTGCCAGCAGCCCCAGCGGCGGTGAAGCTTTCTTT.

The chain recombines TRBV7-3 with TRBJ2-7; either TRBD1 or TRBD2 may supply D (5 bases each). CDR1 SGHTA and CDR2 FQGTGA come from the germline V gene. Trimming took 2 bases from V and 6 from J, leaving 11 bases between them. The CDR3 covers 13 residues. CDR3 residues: CASSLAGQGEQYF. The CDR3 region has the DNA TGTGCCAGCAGCTTAGCGGGTCAGGGCGAGCAGTACTTC.

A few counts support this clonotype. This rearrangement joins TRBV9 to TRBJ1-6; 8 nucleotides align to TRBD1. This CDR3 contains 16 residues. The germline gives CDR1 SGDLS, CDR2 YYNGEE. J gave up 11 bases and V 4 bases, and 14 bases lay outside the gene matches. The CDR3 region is CASSPHTRQGYTPLHF. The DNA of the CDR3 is TGTGCCAGCAGCCCCCACACACGACAGGGGTACACACCCCTCCACTTT.

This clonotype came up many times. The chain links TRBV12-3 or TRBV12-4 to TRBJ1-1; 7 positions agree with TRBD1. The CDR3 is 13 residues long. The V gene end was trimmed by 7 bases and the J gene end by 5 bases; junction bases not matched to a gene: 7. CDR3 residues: CASIAGGWTEAFF. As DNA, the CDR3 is TGTGCCAGCATCGCAGGGGGTTGGACTGAAGCTTTCTTT.

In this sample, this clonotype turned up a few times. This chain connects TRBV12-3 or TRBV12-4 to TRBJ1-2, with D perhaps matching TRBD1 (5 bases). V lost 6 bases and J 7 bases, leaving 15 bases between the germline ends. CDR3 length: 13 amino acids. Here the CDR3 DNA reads TGTGCCAGCAGCAGGGACGCGGCCATTGGCTACACCTTC. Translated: CASSRDAAIGYTF.

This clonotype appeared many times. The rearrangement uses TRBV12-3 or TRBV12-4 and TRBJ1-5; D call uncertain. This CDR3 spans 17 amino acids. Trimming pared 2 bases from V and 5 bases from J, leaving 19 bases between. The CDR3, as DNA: TGTGCCAGCAGTTTATCAAGCCCGGGAATAGCCCATCAGCCCCAGCATTTT. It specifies CASSLSSPGIAHQPQHF.

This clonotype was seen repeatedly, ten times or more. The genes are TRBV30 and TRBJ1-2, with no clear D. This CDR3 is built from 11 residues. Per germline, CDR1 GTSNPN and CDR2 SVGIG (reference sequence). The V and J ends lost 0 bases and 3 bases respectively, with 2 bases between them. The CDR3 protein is CAWSVYYGYTF. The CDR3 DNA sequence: TGTGCCTGGAGTGTATACTATGGCTACACCTTC. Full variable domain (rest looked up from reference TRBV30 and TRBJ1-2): SQTIHQWPATLVQPVGSPLSLECTVEGTSNPNLYWYRQAAGRGLQLLFYSVGIGQISSEVPQNLSASRPQDRQFILSSKKLLLSDSGFYLCAWSVYYGYTFGSGTRLTVV.

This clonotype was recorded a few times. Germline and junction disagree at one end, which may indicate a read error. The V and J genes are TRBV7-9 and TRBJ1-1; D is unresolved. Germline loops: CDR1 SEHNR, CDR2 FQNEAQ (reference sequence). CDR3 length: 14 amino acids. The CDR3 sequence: CVSSLVRELPEAFF. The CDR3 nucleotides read TGTGTCAGCAGCTTGGTCCGGGAGCTACCTGAAGCTTTCTTT.

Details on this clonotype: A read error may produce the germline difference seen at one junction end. The CDR3 loop reads CSARGSVGTGELFF. CDR3 nucleotide sequence: TGCAGCGCTAGAGGATCCGTGGGCACCGGGGAGCTGTTTTTT. This chain uses TRBV20-1 with TRBJ2-2; D gene uncertain. The germline V gene encodes CDR1 DFQATT and CDR2 SNEGSKA (reference sequence). CDR3 length equals 14 residues.

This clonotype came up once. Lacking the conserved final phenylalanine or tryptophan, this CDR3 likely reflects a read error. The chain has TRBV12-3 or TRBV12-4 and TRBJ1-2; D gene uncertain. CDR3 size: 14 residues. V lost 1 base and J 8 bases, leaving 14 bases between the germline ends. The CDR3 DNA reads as TGTGCCAGCAGTTTAGGTTCCCGGGGAGGCGGCTACACCCTC. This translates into CASSLGSRGGGYTL.

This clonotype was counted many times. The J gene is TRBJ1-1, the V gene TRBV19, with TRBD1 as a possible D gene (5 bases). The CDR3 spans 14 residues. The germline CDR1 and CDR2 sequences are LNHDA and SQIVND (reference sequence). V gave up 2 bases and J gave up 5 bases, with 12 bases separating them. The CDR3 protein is CASSITQGSTEAFF. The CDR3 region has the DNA TGTGCCAGTAGTATAACGCAGGGAAGTACTGAAGCTTTCTTT.

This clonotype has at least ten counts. CDR3 nucleotides: TGTGCCAGCAGCACCTCAGGGCTTAGCTCTGGAAACACCATATATTTT. Translation gives CASSTSGLSSGNTIYF. This chain links TRBV11-2 with TRBJ1-3; tentative D call: TRBD1 (5 bases). Trimming removed 5 bases from V and 0 bases from J, with 14 bases in between. This CDR3 is built from 16 residues. Germline CDR1 reads SGHAT; CDR2 reads FQNNGV.

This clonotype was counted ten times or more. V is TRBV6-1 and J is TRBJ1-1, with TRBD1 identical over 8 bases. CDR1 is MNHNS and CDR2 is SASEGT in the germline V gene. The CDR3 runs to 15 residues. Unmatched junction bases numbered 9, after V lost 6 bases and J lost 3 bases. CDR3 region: CASRTNRGSDTEAFF. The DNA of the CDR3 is TGTGCCAGCAGGACTAACAGGGGGTCGGACACTGAAGCTTTCTTT.